Listed below are T cell receptor beta chains from one sample, sequenced in a study of molecular identifiers for immune sequencing clone quantification. TCRdb re-called the PCR reads through MiXCR, storing one row per CDR3 protein. This table has around 460,000 distinct CDR3 sequences, approximately 25% appearing once. The sequencing sample was made of naive CD8+ T cells from blood, with Jurkat cell RNA spiked in. The receptors here all came from a human donor in good health. Some libraries in this study had Jurkat cell RNA spiked in. The CDR3 runs from the conserved cysteine through the conserved F or W. The D gene is left open where the match is weak. Clone size, where shown, is once, few, many, or a class for clones that have expanded.

d_call	clone_size	v_call	j_call	cdr3_nt	cdr3_aa
TRBD1	few	TRBV7-2	TRBJ2-7	TGTGCCAGCAGCTCACCCGACAGGGTTTACGAGCAGTACTTC	CASSSPDRVYEQYF
NA	few	TRBV27	TRBJ2-7	TGTGCCAGCAGTTTATCGTTCGGAGCCTACGAGCAGTACTTC	CASSLSFGAYEQYF
NA	few	TRBV29-1	TRBJ2-1	TGCAGCGTTCTCGAGTGGCCCATGGTGCAGTTCTTC	CSVLEWPMVQFF
NA	NA	TRBV27	TRBJ2-2	TGTGCCAGCACCCCGAATGCGAACACCGAGGAGCTGTTTTTT	CASTPNANTEELFF
NA	many	TRBV24-1	TRBJ2-2	TGTGCCACCAGGGACAGCCCTACCGGGGAGCTGTTTTTT	CATRDSPTGELFF
NA	many	TRBV5-4	TRBJ2-7	NA	CASSPGVAGGSEEYF
NA	NA	TRBV2	TRBJ1-3	TGTGCCAGCAGTGGGGCCCGGGGCCCTGGAAACACCATATATTTT	CASSGARGPGNTIYF
NA	many	TRBV20-1	TRBJ2-6	TGCAGTGCTAAAAGATGGGAAGAGTATTCTGGGGCCAACGTCCTGACTTTC	CSAKRWEEYSGANVLTF
TRBD2	few	TRBV5-1	TRBJ2-3	TGCGCCAGCAGCTTGGGGGGGACTAGCGTATTGACAGATACGCAGTATTTT	CASSLGGTSVLTDTQYF
NA	few	TRBV20-1	TRBJ2-7	TGCAGTGCTTCTAACCGGGACGCCGGCTCCTACGAGCAGTACTTC	CSASNRDAGSYEQYF
NA	many	TRBV2	TRBJ1-5	TGTGCCAGCATGTCGGGGTACGGTGGAGGCCAGCCCCAGCATTTT	CASMSGYGGGQPQHF
TRBD2	many	TRBV5-4	TRBJ2-7	TGTGCCAGCAGCTCGGGAGCGGGAGGGCCCTACGAGCAGTACTTC	CASSSGAGGPYEQYF
NA	many	TRBV7-9	TRBJ1-1	TGTGCCAGCAGCTTATACTCCCGTGAAGCTTTCTTT	CASSLYSREAFF
NA	NA	TRBV7-9	TRBJ2-2	TGTGCCAGCAGCTTAAGGGCCACCGGGATGAACACCGGGGAGCTGTTTTTT	CASSLRATGMNTGELFF
TRBD1	many	TRBV6-2/TRBV6-3	TRBJ1-1	TGTGCCAGCAGTTTCGGGACAGGGAACACTGAAGCTTTCTTT	CASSFGTGNTEAFF
NA	NA	TRBV20-1	TRBJ2-7	TGCAGTGCTCCACACCCTGACAGGCTCCTGGAAGAGCAGTACTTC	CSAPHPDRLLEEQYF
TRBD2	many	TRBV4-3	TRBJ2-3	TGCGCCAGCAGCCAAGATTTCGGGGGGGCGGCGGCAGATACGCAGTATTTT	CASSQDFGGAAADTQYF
TRBD2	NA	TRBV28	TRBJ2-2	TGTGCCAGCAGTCACGACAGACTAGCGGGAGCAGTCGGCACCGGGGAGCTGTTTTTT	CASSHDRLAGAVGTGELFF
NA	NA	TRBV12-3/TRBV12-4	TRBJ2-5	TGTGCCAGCAGTAAACCGGGGACTCAAGAGACCCAGTACTTC	CASSKPGTQETQYF
TRBD1	NA	TRBV27	TRBJ2-3	TGTGCCAGCAGTTTACTGGGGACAGGGCCAGCAGGTACGCAGTATTTT	CASSLLGTGPAGTQYF
NA	NA	TRBV20-1	TRBJ1-2	TGCAGTGCTAGAGCGGACAGCCTCTTCTATGGCTACACCTTC	CSARADSLFYGYTF
NA	few	TRBV28	TRBJ2-7	TGTGCCAGCAGTTTCGGACATTCCTACGAGCAGTACTTC	CASSFGHSYEQYF
NA	few	TRBV6-1	TRBJ2-5	TGTGCCAGCAGTCCTCTTAGGGGTTCGCAAGAGACCCAGTACTTC	CASSPLRGSQETQYF
NA	once	TRBV21-1	TRBJ2-5	TGTGCCAGCAGCGGGACTAGCGGGCGGAGCTCCTACAATGAGCAGTACTTC	CASSGTSGRSSYNEQYF
NA	few	TRBV4-1	TRBJ2-2	TGCGCCAGCAGCCATCTTCGCCCAGGGTCAGTGGCCGGGGAGCTGTTTTTT	CASSHLRPGSVAGELFF
TRBD2	few	TRBV27	TRBJ2-5	TGTGCCAGCAGTCTCGCTACTAGCGGGCTGAGCGGGGAGACCCAGTACTTC	CASSLATSGLSGETQYF